This paragraph covers one TCR beta chain sequence. Its antigen is unidentified. 5'RACE template switching built TCR beta cDNA with unique molecular identifiers. TCRdb reanalyzed the 5' RACE reads, giving one entry per CDR3 protein sequence and no DNA. Its listing shows roughly 150,000 distinct CDR3 sequences. This CDR3 has 14 amino acids. Germline CDR1 is MNHEY and CDR2 is SVGAGI. This specimen belongs to a study of T cells expressing NK-cell markers. Study summary: Out of eight donors sequenced, seven tested HCMV-seropositive and the remaining one seronegative.

Points from the study as a whole: In 5 to 7 donors, dominant CD3+CD56+NKG2C+ clones formed roughly 1.0-7.5% of CD8+ cells.

The sequence derives from a man aged 18-69 years in good health. The sequencing sample was made of blood T cells: a sorted CD56 or NKG2C T cell subset, CD4+ or CD8+ T cells, or bulk PBMC T cells (not recorded which). The V and J genes are TRBV6-5 and TRBJ1-3; lacking DNA, the TRBD1 call made by TCRdb goes unchecked. The CDR3 loop reads CASSYGPTGNTIYF.